This entry is about one TCR beta chain. Its antigen remains unknown. This record belongs to a study of T cell repertoires in cytomegalovirus infection. At the level of the study: Evidence of both CMV infection and a matching HLA type came from public TCR beta signatures. Findings of the study overall: CMV-specific TCR beta clonotypes restricted by HLA-C were the ones dominating the ex vivo response.

TCRdb itself ran the reads through MiXCR, one entry per CDR3 protein. In the table there are some 700,000 distinct CDR3 sequences, roughly a third of which are singletons. This CDR3 comprises 13 residues. V dropped 3 bases and J dropped 4 bases, with 10 bases sitting between them. Germline values: CDR1 SGHRS, CDR2 YFSETQ. This chain links TRBV5-1 with TRBJ2-5; D is undetermined. The sample comprised PBMCs. This sequence was found in a human donor in good health (CMV status not recorded). Some clones in this sample may be carry-over from other donors' samples. The CDR3 spells CASSSVTTETQYF. Here the CDR3 DNA reads TGCGCCAGCAGCTCGGTTACCACAGAGACCCAGTACTTC.